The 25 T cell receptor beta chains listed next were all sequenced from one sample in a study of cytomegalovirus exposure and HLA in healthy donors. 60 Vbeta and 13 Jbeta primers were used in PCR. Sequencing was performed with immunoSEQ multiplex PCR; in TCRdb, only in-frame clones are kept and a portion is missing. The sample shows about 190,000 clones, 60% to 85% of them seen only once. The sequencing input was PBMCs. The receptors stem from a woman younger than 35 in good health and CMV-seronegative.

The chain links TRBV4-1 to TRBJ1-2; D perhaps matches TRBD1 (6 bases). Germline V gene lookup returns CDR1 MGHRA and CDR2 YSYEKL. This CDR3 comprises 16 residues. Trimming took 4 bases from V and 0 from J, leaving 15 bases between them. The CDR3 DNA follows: TGCGCCAGCAGCCGAGCTGGAGGACAGACTAACTATGGCTACACCTTC. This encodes CASSRAGGQTNYGYTF.

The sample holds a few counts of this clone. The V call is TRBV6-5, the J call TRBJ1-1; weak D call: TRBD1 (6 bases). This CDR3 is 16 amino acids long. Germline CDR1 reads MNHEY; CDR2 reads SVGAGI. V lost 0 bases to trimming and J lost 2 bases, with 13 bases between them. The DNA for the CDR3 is TGTGCCAGCAGTTACTCGAGGGCAGGGACAAACACTGAAGCTTTCTTT. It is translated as CASSYSRAGTNTEAFF.

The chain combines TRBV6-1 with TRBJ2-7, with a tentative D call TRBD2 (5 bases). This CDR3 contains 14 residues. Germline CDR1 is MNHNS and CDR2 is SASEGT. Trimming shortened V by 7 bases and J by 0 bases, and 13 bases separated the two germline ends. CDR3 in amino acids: CASMYELASYEQYF. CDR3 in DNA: TGTGCCAGCATGTACGAGCTAGCCTCCTACGAGCAGTACTTC.

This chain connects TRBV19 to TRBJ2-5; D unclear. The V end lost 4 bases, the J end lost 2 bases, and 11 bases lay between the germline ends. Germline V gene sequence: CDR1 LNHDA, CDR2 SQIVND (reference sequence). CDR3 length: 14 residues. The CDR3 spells CASSTSVGQETQYF. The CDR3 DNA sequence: TGTGCCAGTAGTACAAGCGTTGGTCAAGAGACCCAGTACTTC.

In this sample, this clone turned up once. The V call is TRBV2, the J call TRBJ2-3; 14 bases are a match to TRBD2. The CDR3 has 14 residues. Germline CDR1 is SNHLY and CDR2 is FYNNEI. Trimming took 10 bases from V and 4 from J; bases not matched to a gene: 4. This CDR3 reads CATGLAGVSDTQYF. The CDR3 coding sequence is TGTGCCACGGGACTAGCGGGAGTTTCAGATACGCAGTATTTT.

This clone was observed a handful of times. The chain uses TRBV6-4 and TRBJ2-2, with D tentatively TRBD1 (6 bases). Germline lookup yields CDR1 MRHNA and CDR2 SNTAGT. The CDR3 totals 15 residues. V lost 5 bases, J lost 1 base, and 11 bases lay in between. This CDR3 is CASSPGQENTGELFF. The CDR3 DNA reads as TGTGCCAGCAGTCCGGGACAAGAGAACACCGGGGAGCTGTTTTTT.

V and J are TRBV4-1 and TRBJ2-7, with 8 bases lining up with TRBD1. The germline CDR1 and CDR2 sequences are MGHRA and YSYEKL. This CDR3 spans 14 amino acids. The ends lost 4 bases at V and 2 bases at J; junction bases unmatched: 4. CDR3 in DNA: TGCGCCAGCAGCCTCGGGACAGGAGCCTACGAGCAGTACTTC. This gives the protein CASSLGTGAYEQYF.

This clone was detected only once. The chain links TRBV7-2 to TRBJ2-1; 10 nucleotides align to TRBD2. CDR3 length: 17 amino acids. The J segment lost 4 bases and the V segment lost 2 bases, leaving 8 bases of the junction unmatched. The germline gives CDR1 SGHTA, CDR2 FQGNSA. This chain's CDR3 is CASSLSSGTSAYNEQFF. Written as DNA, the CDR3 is TGTGCCAGCAGCTTATCCTCCGGGACTAGCGCATACAATGAGCAGTTCTTC.

This CDR3 reads CASSQSVFLSPLHF. CDR3 bases: TGCGCCAGCAGCCAATCAGTCTTTTTGTCACCCCTCCACTTT. The V and J genes are TRBV4-3 and TRBJ1-6; D gene ambiguous. This CDR3 has 14 residues. Per the germline V gene, CDR1 is LGHNA and CDR2 is YSLEER. V was shortened by 2 bases and J by 10 bases, with 12 bases between the two germline ends.

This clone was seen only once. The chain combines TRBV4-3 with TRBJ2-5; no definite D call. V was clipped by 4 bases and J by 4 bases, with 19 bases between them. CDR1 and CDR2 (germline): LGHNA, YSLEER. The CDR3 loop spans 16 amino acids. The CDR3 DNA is TGCGCCAGCAGCCTTCCTGAGCGTATCATCGGAGAGACCCAGTACTTC. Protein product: CASSLPERIIGETQYF.

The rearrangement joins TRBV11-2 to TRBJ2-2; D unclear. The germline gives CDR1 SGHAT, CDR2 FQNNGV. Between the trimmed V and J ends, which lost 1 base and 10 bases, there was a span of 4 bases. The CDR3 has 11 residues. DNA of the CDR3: TGTGCCAGCAGCTTAGCAGAGGAGCTGTTTTTT. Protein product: CASSLAEELFF.

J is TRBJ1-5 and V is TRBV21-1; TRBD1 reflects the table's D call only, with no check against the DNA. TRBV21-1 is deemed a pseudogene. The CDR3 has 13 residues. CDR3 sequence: CARETGSNQPQHF. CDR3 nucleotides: TGTGCCAGGGAAACAGGATCCAATCAGCCCCAGCATTTT.

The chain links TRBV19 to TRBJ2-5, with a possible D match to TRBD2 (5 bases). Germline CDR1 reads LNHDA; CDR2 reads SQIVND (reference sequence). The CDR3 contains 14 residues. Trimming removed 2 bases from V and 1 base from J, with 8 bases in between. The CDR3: CASSIRDLQETQYF. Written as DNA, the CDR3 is TGTGCCAGTAGTATACGGGATCTCCAAGAGACCCAGTACTTC.

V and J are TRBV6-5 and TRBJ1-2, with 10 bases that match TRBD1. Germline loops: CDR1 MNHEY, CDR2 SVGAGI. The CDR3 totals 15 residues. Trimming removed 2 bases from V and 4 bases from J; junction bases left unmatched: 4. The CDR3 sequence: CASSYGQGVGYGYTF. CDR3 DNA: TGTGCCAGCAGTTACGGACAGGGGGTGGGCTATGGCTACACCTTC.

CDR3 sequence reads: CASSRGGTYNEQFF. The CDR3, as DNA: TGTGCCAGCAGTAGGGGGGGGACCTACAATGAGCAGTTCTTC. J is TRBJ2-1 and V is TRBV27; a possible D gene is TRBD2 (7 bases). The CDR3 loop spans 14 amino acids. The V gene's germline CDR1 is MNHEY and CDR2 SMNVEV (reference sequence). V was cut by 5 bases and J by 2 bases, with 10 bases left in between.

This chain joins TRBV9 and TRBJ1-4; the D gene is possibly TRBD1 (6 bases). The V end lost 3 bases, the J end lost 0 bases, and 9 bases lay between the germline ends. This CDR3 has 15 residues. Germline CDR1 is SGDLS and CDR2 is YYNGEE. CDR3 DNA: TGTGCCAGCAGCGAGGGGGTCACAACTAATGAAAAACTGTTTTTT. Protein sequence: CASSEGVTTNEKLFF.

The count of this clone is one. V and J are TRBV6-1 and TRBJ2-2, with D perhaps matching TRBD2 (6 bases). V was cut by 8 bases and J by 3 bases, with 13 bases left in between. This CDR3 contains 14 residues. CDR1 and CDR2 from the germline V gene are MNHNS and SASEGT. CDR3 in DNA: TGTGCCAGCTGGACGCGGGGCTACACCGGGGAGCTGTTTTTT. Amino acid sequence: CASWTRGYTGELFF.

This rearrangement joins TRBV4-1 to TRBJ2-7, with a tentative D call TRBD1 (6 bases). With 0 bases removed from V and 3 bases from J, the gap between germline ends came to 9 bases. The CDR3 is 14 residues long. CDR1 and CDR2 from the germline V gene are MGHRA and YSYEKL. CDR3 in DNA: TGCGCCAGCAGCCAAGAGGTACAGGGCTACGAGCAGTACTTC. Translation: CASSQEVQGYEQYF.

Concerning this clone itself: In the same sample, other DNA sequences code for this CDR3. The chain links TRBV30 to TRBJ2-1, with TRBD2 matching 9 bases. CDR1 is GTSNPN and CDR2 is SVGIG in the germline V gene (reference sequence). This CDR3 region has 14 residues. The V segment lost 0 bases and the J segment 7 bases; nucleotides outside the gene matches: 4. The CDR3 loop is CAWSVGLAGNEQFF. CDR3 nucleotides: TGTGCCTGGAGTGTGGGGCTAGCGGGAAATGAGCAGTTCTTC.

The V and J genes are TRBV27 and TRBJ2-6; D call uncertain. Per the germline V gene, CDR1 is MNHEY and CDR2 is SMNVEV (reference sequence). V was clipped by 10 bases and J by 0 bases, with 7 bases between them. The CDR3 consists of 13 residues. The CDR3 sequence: CATSSSGANVLTF. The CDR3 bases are TGTGCCACCTCGTCCTCTGGGGCCAACGTCCTGACTTTC.

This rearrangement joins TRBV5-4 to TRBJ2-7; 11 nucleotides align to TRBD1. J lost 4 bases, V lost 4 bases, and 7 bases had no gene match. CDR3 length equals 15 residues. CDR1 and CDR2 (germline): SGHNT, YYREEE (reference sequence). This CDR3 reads CASSLPGTGGYEQYF. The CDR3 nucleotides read TGTGCCAGCAGCCTGCCCGGGACAGGGGGATACGAGCAGTACTTC.

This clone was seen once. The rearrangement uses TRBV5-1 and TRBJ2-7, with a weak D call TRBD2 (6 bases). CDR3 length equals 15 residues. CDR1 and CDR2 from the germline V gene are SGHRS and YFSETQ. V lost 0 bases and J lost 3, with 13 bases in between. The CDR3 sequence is CASSLEMGGGYEQYF. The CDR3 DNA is TGCGCCAGCAGCTTGGAAATGGGGGGAGGCTACGAGCAGTACTTC.

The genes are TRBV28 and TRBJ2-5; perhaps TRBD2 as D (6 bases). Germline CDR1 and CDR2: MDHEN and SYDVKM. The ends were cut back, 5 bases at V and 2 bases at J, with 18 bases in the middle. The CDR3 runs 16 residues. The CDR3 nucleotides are TGTGCCAGCAGTCCCCCGGTCGGTAGCGGACAAGAGACCCAGTACTTC. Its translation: CASSPPVGSGQETQYF.

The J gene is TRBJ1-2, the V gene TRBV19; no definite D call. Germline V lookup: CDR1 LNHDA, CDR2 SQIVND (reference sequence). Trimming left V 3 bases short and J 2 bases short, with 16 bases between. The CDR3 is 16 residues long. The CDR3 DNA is TGTGCCAGTAGTATTGCTGGTCCAGAAGTAAACTATGGCTACACCTTC. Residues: CASSIAGPEVNYGYTF.

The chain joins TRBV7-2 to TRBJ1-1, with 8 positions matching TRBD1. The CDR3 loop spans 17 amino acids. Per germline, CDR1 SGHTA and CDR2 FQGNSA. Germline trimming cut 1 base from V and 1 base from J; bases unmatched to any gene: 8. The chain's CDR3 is CASSLGGPGTGNTEAFF. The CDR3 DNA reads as TGTGCCAGCAGCTTAGGAGGCCCAGGGACAGGGAACACTGAAGCTTTCTTT.